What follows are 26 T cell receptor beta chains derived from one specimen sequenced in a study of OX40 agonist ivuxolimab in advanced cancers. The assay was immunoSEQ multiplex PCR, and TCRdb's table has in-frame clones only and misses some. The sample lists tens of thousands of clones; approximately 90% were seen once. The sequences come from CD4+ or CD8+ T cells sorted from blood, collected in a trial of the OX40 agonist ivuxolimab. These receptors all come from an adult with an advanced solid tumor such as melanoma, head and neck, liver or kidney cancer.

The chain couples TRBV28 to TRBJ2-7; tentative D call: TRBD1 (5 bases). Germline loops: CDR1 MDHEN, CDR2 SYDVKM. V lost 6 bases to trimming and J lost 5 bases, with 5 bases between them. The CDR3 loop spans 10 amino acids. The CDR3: CASRDNEQYF. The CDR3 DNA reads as TGTGCCAGCAGGGACAACGAGCAGTACTTC.

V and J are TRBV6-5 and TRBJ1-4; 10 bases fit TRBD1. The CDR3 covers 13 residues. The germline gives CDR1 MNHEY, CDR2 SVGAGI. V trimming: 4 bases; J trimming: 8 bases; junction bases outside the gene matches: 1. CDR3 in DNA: TGTGCCAGCAGTTTGGGACAGGGGGAAAAACTGTTTTTT. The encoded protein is CASSLGQGEKLFF.

CDR3 amino acids: CASSPPDRALYEQYF. As DNA, the CDR3 is TGTGCCAGCTCACCACCTGACAGGGCGCTCTACGAGCAGTACTTC. V and J are TRBV18 and TRBJ2-7; 7 bases match TRBD1. Per the germline V gene, CDR1 is KGHSH and CDR2 is LQKENI. CDR3 length: 15 amino acids. V lost 0 bases, J lost 3 bases, and 5 bases stayed unmatched.

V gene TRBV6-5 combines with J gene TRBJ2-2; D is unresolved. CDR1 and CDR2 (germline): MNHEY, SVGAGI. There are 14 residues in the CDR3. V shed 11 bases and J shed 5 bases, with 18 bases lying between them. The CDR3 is CAVTSTVGTGELFF. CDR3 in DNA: TGTGCCGTTACGTCCACGGTCGGTACCGGGGAGCTGTTTTTT.

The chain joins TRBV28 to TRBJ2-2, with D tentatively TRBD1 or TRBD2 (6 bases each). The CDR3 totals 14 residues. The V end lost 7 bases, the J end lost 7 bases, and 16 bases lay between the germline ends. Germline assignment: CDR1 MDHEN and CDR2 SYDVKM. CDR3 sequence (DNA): TGTGCCAGCACCCCGGGGGCCATGGTCGGGGAGCTGTTTTTT. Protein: CASTPGAMVGELFF.

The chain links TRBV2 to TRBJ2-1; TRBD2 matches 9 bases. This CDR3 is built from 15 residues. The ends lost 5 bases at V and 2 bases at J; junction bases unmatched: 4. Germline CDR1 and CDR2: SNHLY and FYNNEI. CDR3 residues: CASSRSGGPYNEQFF. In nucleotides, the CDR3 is TGTGCCAGCAGTCGGAGCGGGGGGCCCTACAATGAGCAGTTCTTC.

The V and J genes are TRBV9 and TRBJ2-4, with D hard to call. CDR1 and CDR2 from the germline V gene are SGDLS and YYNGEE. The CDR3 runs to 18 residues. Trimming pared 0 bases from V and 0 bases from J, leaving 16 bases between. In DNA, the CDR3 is TGTGCCAGCAGCGTAGGTGCCACTCAGAAACTAGCCAAAAACATTCAGTACTTC. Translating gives CASSVGATQKLAKNIQYF.

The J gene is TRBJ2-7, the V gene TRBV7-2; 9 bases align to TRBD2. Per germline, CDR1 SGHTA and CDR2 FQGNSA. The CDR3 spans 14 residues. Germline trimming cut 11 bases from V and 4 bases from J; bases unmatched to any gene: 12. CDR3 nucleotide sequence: TGTGCCGGGGCGGCGGGAGGGCCGGCGTACGAGCAGTACTTC. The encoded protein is CAGAAGGPAYEQYF.

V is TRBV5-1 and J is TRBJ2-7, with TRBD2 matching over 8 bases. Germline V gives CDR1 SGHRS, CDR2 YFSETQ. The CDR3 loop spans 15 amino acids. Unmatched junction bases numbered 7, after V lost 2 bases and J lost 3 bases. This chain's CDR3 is CASSFGLAVDYEQYF. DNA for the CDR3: TGCGCCAGCAGCTTCGGACTAGCAGTAGACTACGAGCAGTACTTC. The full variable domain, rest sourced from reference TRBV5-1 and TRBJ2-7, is KAGVTQTPRYLIKTRGQQVTLSCSPISGHRSVSWYQQTPGQGLQFLFEYFSETQRNKGNFPGRFSGRQFSNSRSEMNVSTLELGDSALYLCASSFGLAVDYEQYFGPGTRLTVT.

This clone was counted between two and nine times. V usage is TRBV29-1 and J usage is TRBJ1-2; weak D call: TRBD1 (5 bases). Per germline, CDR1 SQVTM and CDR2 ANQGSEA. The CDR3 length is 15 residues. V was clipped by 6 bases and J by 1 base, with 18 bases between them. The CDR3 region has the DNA TGCAGCGTAACCCCCCTCGGGGGAAATAACTATGGCTACACCTTC. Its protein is CSVTPLGGNNYGYTF.

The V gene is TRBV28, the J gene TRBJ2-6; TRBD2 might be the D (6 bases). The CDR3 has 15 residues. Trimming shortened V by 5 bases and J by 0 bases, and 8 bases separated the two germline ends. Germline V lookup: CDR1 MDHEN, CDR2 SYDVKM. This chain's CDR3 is CASSTSFSGANVLTF. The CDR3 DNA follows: TGTGCCAGCAGTACTAGCTTCTCTGGGGCCAACGTCCTGACTTTC.

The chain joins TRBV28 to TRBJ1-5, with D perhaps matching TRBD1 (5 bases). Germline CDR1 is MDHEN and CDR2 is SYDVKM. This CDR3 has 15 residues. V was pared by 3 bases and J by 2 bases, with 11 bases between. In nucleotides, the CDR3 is TGTGCCAGCAGTTTCTCAGGGCAAGGCAATCAGCCCCAGCATTTT. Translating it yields CASSFSGQGNQPQHF.

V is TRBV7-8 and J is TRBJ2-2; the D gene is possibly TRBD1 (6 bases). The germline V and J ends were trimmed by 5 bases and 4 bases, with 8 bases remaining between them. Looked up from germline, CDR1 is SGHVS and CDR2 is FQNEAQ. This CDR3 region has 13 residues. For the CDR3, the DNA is TGTGCCAGCAGCCTGACAGGCACCGGGGAGCTGTTTTTT. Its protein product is CASSLTGTGELFF.

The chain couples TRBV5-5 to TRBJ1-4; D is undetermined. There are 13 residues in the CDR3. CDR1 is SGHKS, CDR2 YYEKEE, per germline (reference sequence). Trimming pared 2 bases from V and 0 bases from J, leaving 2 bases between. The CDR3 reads CASSFATNEKLFF. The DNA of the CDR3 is TGTGCCAGCAGCTTCGCAACTAATGAAAAACTGTTTTTT.

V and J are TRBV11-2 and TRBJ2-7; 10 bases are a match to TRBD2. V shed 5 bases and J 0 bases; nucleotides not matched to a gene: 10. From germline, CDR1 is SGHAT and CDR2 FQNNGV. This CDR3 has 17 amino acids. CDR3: CASSERVAGGTSYEQYF. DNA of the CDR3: TGTGCCAGCAGCGAACGGGTAGCGGGAGGCACCTCCTACGAGCAGTACTTC.

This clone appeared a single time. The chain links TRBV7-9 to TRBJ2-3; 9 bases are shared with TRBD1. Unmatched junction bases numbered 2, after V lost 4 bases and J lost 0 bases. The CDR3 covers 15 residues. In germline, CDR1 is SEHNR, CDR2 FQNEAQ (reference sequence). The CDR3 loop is CASSSGTGSTDTQYF. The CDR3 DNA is TGTGCCAGCAGCTCCGGGACAGGGAGCACAGATACGCAGTATTTT.

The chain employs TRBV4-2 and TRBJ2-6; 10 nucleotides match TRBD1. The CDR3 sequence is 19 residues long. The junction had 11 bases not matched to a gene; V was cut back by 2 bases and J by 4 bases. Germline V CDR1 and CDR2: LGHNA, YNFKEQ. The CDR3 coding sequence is TGTGCCAGCAGCCAACCCATCGGACAGGGGGATTTGGGGGCCAACGTCCTGACTTTC. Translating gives CASSQPIGQGDLGANVLTF.

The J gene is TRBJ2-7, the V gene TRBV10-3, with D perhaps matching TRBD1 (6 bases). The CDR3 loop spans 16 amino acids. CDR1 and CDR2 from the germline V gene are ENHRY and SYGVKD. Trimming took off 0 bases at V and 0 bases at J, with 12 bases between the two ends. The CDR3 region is CAISESTGQRSYEQYF. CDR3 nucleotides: TGTGCCATCAGTGAGTCGACCGGACAGCGCTCCTACGAGCAGTACTTC.

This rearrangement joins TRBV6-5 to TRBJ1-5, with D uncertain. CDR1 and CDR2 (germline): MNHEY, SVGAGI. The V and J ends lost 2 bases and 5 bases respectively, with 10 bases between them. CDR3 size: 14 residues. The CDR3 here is CASSYPGLDQPQHF. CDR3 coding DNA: TGTGCCAGCAGTTACCCGGGTTTGGATCAGCCCCAGCATTTT.

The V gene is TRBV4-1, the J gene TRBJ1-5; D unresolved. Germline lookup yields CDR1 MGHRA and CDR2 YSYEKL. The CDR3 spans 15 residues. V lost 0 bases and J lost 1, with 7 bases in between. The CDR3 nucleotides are TGCGCCAGCAGCCAAGACAGGTTGAGCAATCAGCCCCAGCATTTT. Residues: CASSQDRLSNQPQHF.

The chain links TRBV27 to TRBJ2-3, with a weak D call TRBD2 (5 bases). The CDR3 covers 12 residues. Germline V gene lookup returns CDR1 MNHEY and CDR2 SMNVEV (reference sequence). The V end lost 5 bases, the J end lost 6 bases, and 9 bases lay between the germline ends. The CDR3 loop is CASSEGLDTQYF. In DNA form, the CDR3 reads TGTGCCAGCAGTGAGGGATTGGATACGCAGTATTTT.

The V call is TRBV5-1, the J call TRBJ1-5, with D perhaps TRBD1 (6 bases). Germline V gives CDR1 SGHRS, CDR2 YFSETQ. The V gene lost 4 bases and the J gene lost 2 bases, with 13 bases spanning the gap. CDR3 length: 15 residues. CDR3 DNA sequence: TGCGCCAGCAGCCCAGTCGGGGGCCGCAATCAGCCCCAGCATTTT. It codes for CASSPVGGRNQPQHF.

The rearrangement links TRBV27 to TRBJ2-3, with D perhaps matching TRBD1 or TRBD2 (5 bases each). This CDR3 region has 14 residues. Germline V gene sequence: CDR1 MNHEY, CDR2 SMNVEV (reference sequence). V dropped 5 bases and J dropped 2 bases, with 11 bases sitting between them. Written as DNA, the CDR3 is TGTGCCAGCAGTCGGGACCAACTCACAGATACGCAGTATTTT. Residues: CASSRDQLTDTQYF.

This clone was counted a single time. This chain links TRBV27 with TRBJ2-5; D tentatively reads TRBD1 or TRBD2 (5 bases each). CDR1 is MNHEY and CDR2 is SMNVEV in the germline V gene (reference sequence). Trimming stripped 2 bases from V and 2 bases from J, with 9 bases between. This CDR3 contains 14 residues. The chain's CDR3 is CASSLPGRQETQYF. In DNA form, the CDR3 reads TGTGCCAGCAGTTTACCGGGACGGCAAGAGACCCAGTACTTC.

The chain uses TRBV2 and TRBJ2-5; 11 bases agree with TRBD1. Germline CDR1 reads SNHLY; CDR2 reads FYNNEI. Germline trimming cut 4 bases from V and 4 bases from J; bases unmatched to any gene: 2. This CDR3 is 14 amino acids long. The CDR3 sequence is CASSGDRGRETQYF. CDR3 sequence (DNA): TGTGCCAGCAGTGGGGACAGGGGGAGAGAGACCCAGTACTTC.

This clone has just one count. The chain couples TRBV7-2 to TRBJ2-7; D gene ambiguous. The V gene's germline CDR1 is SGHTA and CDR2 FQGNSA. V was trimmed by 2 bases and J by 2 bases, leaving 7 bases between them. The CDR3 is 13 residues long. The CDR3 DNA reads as TGTGCCAGCAGCTTAAGTGAGGCCTACGAGCAGTACTTC. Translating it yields CASSLSEAYEQYF.